This T cell receptor (beta chain) comes out of a study of post-analysis software for immune sequencing data. As for the study in general: Progressive-relapsing, secondary progressive and relapsing-remitting multiple sclerosis were among the disease courses included.

Carried by the TCR beta cDNA libraries were unique molecular identifiers. Around 500,000 cDNA molecules were obtained from roughly 1.1 to 9.2 million T cells. TCRdb re-derived calls from the PCR reads in MiXCR, one entry per CDR3 protein. Among about 540,000 distinct CDR3 sequences listed, 34% were seen once. The study's findings and limits: Same-batch samples co-clustered strongly by F measure.

Comment on this clonotype: The antigen is not known.

The sequencing sample was made of blood. The TCR sequence derives from a girl under 18 with multiple sclerosis.

This CDR3 reads CSGGQGDTGELFF. CDR3 bases: TGCAGCGGAGGGCAGGGGGACACCGGGGAGCTGTTTTTT. The chain joins TRBV29-1 to TRBJ2-2, with 7 nucleotides matching TRBD1. Trimming cost V 7 bases and J 3 bases; bases outside gene matches: 5. The CDR3 extends over 13 amino acids. Germline values: CDR1 SQVTM, CDR2 ANQGSEA.